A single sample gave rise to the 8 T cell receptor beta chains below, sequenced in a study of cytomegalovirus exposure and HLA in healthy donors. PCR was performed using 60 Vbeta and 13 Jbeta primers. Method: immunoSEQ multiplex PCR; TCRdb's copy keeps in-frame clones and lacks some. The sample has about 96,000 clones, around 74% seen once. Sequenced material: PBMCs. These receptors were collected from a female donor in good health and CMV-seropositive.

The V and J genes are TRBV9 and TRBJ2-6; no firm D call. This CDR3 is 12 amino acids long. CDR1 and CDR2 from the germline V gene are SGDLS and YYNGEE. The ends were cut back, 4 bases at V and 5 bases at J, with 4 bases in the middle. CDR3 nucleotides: TGTGCCAGCAGCCCTCGGGCCAACGTCCTGACTTTC. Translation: CASSPRANVLTF.

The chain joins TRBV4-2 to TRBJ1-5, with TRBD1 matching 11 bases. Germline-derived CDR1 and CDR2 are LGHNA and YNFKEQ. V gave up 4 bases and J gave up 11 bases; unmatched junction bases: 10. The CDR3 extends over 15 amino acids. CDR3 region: CASSREGGQGEAQHF. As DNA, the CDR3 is TGTGCCAGCAGCCGAGAGGGGGGACAGGGGGAGGCCCAGCATTTT.

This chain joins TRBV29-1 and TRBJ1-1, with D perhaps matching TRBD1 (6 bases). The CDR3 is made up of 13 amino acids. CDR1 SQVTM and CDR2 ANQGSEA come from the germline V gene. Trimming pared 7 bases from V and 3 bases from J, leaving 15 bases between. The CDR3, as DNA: TGCAGCGCTCGGGACAAACGGGACACTGAAGCTTTCTTT. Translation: CSARDKRDTEAFF.

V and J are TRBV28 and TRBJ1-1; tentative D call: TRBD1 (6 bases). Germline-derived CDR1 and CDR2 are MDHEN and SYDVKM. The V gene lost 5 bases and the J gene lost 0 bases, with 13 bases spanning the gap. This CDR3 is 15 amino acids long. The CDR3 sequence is CASSQQGRVNTEAFF. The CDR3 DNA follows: TGTGCCAGCAGTCAACAGGGACGGGTGAACACTGAAGCTTTCTTT.

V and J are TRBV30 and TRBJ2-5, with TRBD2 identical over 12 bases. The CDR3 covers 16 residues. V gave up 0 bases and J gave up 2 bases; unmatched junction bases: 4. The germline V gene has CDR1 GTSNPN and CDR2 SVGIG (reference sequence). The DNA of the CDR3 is TGTGCCTGGAGTGTACAGCTAGCGGGAGGGCAAGAGACCCAGTACTTC. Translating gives CAWSVQLAGGQETQYF.

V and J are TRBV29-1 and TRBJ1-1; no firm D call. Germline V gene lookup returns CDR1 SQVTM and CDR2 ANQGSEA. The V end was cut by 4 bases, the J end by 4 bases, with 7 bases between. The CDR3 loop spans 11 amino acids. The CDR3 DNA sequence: TGCAGCGTTGTGAGCGGCACTGAAGCTTTCTTT. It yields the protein CSVVSGTEAFF.

This CDR3 is CASSLVGGARNNEQFF. CDR3 DNA sequence: TGTGCCAGCAGCTTAGTGGGGGGGGCCCGAAACAATGAGCAGTTCTTC. The V call is TRBV11-2, the J call TRBJ2-1; TRBD2 is a possible D gene (7 bases). V lost 1 base and J lost 5, with 15 bases in between. CDR3 size: 16 residues. Per the germline V gene, CDR1 is SGHAT and CDR2 is FQNNGV.

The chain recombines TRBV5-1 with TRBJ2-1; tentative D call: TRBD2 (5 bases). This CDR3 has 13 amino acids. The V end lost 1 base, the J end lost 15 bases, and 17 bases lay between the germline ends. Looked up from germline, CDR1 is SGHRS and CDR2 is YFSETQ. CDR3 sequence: CASSLWPSSGGFF. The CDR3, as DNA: TGCGCCAGCAGCTTGTGGCCCTCCTCCGGAGGGTTCTTC.